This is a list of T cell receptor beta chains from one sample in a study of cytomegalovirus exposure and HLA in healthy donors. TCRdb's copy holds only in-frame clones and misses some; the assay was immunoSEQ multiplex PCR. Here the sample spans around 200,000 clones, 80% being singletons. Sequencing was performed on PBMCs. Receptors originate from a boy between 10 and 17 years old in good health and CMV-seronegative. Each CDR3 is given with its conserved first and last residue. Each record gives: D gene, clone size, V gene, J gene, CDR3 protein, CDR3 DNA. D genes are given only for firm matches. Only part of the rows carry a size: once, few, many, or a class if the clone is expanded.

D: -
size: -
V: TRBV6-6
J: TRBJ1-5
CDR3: CASTDRQANDQPQHF
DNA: TGTGCCAGCACCGATCGACAGGCTAATGATCAGCCCCAGCATTTT

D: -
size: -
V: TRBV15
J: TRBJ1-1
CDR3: CATRGGQANTEAFF
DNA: TGTGCCACCAGGGGGGGGCAGGCGAACACTGAGGCTTTCTTT

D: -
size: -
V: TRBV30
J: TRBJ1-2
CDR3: CAWSDQPTDYGYTF
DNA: TGTGCCTGGAGTGATCAGCCGACAGATTATGGCTACACCTTC

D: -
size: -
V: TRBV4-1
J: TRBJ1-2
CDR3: CASSQVLVGRYGYTF
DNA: TGCGCCAGCAGCCAAGTTCTGGTTGGCAGATATGGCTACACCTTC

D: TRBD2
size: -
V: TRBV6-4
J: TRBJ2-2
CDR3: CASSDSSSGTAGELFF
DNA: TGTGCCAGCAGTGACTCAAGTAGCGGGACTGCCGGGGAGCTGTTTTTT

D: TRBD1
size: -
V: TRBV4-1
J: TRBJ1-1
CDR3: CASSQVTLQGGIGNTEAFF
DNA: TGCGCCAGCAGCCAAGTAACGCTACAGGGGGGGATTGGGAACACTGAAGCTTTCTTT

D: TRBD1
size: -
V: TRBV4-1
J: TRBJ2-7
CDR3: CASSQDPVTGTYEQYF
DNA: TGCGCCAGCAGCCAAGATCCTGTGACAGGGACCTACGAGCAGTACTTC

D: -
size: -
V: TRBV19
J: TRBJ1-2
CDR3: CASSIVEDYGYTF
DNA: TGTGCCAGTAGTATAGTGGAGGACTATGGCTACACCTTC

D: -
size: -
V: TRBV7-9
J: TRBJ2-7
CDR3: CASSLVGAAYEQYF
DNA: TGTGCCAGCAGCTTAGTGGGGGCCGCCTACGAGCAGTACTTC

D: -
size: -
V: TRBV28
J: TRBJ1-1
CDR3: CASSLRGSNTEAFF
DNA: TGTGCCAGCAGTTTAAGAGGGTCGAACACTGAAGCTTTCTTT

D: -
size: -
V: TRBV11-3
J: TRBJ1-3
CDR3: CASSLGRVGGFGNTIYF
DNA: TGTGCCAGCAGCTTAGGGCGAGTCGGCGGATTTGGAAACACCATATATTTT

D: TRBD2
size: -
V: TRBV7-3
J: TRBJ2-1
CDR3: CASSLKSGRGNEQFF
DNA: TGTGCCAGCAGCCTGAAAAGCGGGAGGGGCAATGAGCAGTTCTTC

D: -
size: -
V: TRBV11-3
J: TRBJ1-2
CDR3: CASSPYGDYGYTF
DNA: TGTGCCAGCAGCCCCTACGGGGACTATGGCTACACCTTC

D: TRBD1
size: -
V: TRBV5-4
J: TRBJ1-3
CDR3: CASSSRPDRISGNTIYF
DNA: TGTGCCAGCAGCTCGCGACCGGACAGGATCTCTGGAAACACCATATATTTT

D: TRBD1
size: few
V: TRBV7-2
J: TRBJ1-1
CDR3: CASSLGGTGGGTEAFF
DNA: TGTGCCAGCAGCTTAGGTGGGACAGGGGGCGGGACTGAAGCTTTCTTT

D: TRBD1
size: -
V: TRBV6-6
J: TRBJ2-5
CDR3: CASSYSTGGGLETQYF
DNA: TGTGCCAGCAGTTACTCCACAGGGGGCGGTCTAGAGACCCAGTACTTC

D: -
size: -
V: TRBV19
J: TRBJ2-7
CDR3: CASSIGGEFEQYF
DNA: TGTGCCAGTAGTATAGGGGGAGAGTTCGAGCAGTACTTC

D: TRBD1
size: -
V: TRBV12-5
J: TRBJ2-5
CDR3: CASGNDRAQETQYF
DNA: TGTGCTAGTGGTAACGACAGGGCCCAAGAGACCCAGTACTTC

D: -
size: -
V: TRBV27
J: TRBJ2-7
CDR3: CASSPGVSYEQYF
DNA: TGTGCCAGCTCCCCGGGGGTTTCCTACGAGCAGTACTTC

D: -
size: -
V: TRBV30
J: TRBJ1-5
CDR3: CAWSVGGFGPQHF
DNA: TGTGCCTGGAGTGTAGGCGGCTTCGGGCCCCAGCATTTT

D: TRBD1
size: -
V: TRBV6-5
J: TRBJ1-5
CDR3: CASSSGQGSNQPQHF
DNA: TGTGCCAGCAGTTCGGGACAGGGGAGCAATCAGCCCCAGCATTTT

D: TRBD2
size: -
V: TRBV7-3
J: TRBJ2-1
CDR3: CASSFGTSGGFNEQFF
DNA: TGTGCCAGCAGCTTCGGGACTAGCGGGGGTTTCAATGAGCAGTTCTTC

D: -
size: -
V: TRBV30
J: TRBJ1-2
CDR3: CAWSVQADYGYTF
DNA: TGTGCCTGGAGTGTACAGGCTGACTATGGCTACACCTTC

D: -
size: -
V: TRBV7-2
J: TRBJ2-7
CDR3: CASSPEKTRSYEQYF
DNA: TGTGCCAGCAGCCCGGAGAAGACCCGGTCCTACGAGCAGTACTTC

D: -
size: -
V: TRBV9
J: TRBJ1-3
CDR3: CASSVGGGSVRGNTIYF
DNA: TGTGCCAGCAGCGTAGGTGGGGGCTCAGTACGCGGAAACACCATATATTTT

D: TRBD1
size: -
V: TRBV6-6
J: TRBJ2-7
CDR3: CASSWRDRGYHEQYF
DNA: TGTGCCAGCAGTTGGCGGGACAGGGGGTACCACGAGCAGTACTTC

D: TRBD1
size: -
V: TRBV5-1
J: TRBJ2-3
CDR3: CASSEDRGTDTQYF
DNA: TGCGCCAGCAGCGAGGACAGGGGGACAGATACGCAGTATTTT